The next 31 T cell receptor beta chains were all read from a single sample in a study of blood T cell repertoires in COVID-19. The table came from immunoSEQ multiplex PCR; TCRdb's copy has only in-frame clones and leaves some out. The sample includes about 140,000 clones, approximately 79% of them seen just once. Sequencing was performed on peripheral blood. These receptors all stem from a man in his fifties or sixties with acute or convalescent COVID-19.

This clone has a handful of counts. The chain is built from TRBV19 and TRBJ2-1, with a tentative D call TRBD2 (6 bases). Trimming took off 7 bases at V and 5 bases at J, with 21 bases between the two ends. CDR3 length equals 16 residues. Germline CDR1 LNHDA, CDR2 SQIVND (reference sequence). CDR3 residues: CASTPFLAGRNNEQFF. CDR3 DNA: TGTGCCAGTACCCCCTTCCTGGCGGGGCGGAACAATGAGCAGTTCTTC.

The chain carries TRBV4-2 and TRBJ1-6, with D perhaps TRBD1 (5 bases). CDR3 size: 15 residues. The V and J ends lost 0 bases and 7 bases respectively, with 10 bases between them. In germline, CDR1 is LGHNA, CDR2 YNFKEQ. For the CDR3, the DNA is TGTGCCAGCAGCCAAGAGGGAGGGGTCAATTCACCCCTCCACTTT. Translation: CASSQEGGVNSPLHF.

This clone came up once. This rearrangement joins TRBV15 to TRBJ2-7; TRBD2 matches at 7 bases. V trimming: 0 bases; J trimming: 5 bases; junction bases outside the gene matches: 16. The germline CDR1 and CDR2 sequences are LNHNV and YYDKDF (reference sequence). CDR3 length equals 18 residues. This chain's CDR3 is CATSRDLNPSGLRDEQYF. The CDR3 DNA reads TGTGCCACCAGCAGAGATCTCAACCCTAGCGGCCTCCGAGACGAGCAGTACTTC.

The rearrangement uses TRBV7-2 and TRBJ1-4, with TRBD1 matching 9 bases. The CDR3 runs 15 residues. V dropped 7 bases and J dropped 6; count of bases not matched to a gene: 9. CDR1 is SGHTA, CDR2 FQGNSA, per germline. The CDR3 nucleotides are TGTGCCAGCAAACCGGGACAGGGACCGTATGAAAAACTGTTTTTT. It codes for CASKPGQGPYEKLFF. The whole variable domain, remainder taken from reference TRBV7-2 and TRBJ1-4, is GAGVSQSPSNKVTEKGKDVELRCDPISGHTALYWYRQSLGQGLEFLIYFQGNSAPDKSGLPSDRFSAERTGGSVSTLTIQRTQQEDSAVYLCASKPGQGPYEKLFFGSGTQLSVL.

The CDR3 sequence is CASSSGQGAYTEAFF. As DNA, the CDR3 is TGCGCCAGCAGCAGCGGACAGGGGGCCTACACTGAAGCTTTCTTT. This chain connects TRBV5-1 to TRBJ1-1; 11 nucleotides match TRBD1. Germline-derived CDR1 and CDR2 are SGHRS and YFSETQ. The CDR3 consists of 15 residues. Germline trimming cut 4 bases from V and 3 bases from J; bases unmatched to any gene: 5.

The chain joins TRBV28 to TRBJ1-4; D is possibly TRBD1 (5 bases). The germline V gene encodes CDR1 MDHEN and CDR2 SYDVKM. CDR3 length: 13 residues. The V end lost 5 bases, the J end lost 8 bases, and 12 bases lay between the germline ends. The CDR3 coding sequence is TGTGCCAGCAGTCGGGGGTCGAGGGAAAAACTGTTTTTT. Translated: CASSRGSREKLFF.

The rearrangement links TRBV30 to TRBJ1-1; D unresolved. Trimming cost V 3 bases and J 0 bases, with 14 bases left between them. CDR3 length: 15 residues. CDR1 is GTSNPN and CDR2 is SVGIG in the germline V gene (reference sequence). As DNA, the CDR3 is TGTGCCTGGAGGCCACCCTCGACTCTGAACACTGAAGCTTTCTTT. Protein: CAWRPPSTLNTEAFF.

This clone came up a few times. The chain employs TRBV6-5 and TRBJ2-7, with 7 bases aligning to TRBD1. The CDR3 consists of 13 residues. The V gene end was trimmed by 4 bases and the J gene end by 5 bases; junction bases not matched to a gene: 5. Looked up from germline, CDR1 is MNHEY and CDR2 is SVGAGI. Here the CDR3 DNA reads TGTGCCAGCAGTTTTACAGGGGACCACGAGCAGTACTTC. Its protein product is CASSFTGDHEQYF.

In its sample, this clone was seen a few times. The chain uses TRBV28 and TRBJ1-4, with 7 bases lining up with TRBD1. The germline V gene has CDR1 MDHEN and CDR2 SYDVKM. The CDR3 spans 13 residues. Trimming at V came to 11 bases and at J to 4 bases, leaving 7 bases not matched to a gene. The CDR3 here is CAGGTADNEKLFF. The DNA of the CDR3 is TGTGCCGGTGGGACAGCTGATAATGAAAAACTGTTTTTT.

The chain is built from TRBV5-5 and TRBJ1-2, with TRBD1 matching 11 bases. The V gene end was trimmed by 2 bases and the J gene end by 8 bases; junction bases not matched to a gene: 5. There are 14 residues in the CDR3. From germline, CDR1 is SGHKS and CDR2 YYEKEE (reference sequence). CDR3 residues: CASSFWTGGSGYTF. For the CDR3, the DNA is TGTGCCAGCAGCTTTTGGACAGGGGGCTCGGGCTACACCTTC.

The chain links TRBV25-1 to TRBJ2-1, with D possibly TRBD2 on 5 matching bases. The V and J ends lost 2 bases and 8 bases respectively, with 16 bases between them. Germline V gene data show CDR1 as MGHDK and CDR2 as SYGVNS. The CDR3 totals 15 residues. The CDR3 is CASSEGGRTLHEQFF. The CDR3 nucleotides are TGTGCCAGCAGTGAAGGAGGAAGGACTTTACATGAGCAGTTCTTC.

This clone was counted once. V gene TRBV27 combines with J gene TRBJ2-7; D perhaps matches TRBD1 (6 bases). Trimming took off 2 bases at V and 2 bases at J, with 10 bases between the two ends. Germline CDR1 is MNHEY and CDR2 is SMNVEV (reference sequence). This CDR3 is 14 amino acids long. CDR3 protein: CASSLSQGPYEQYF. In DNA form, the CDR3 reads TGTGCCAGCAGTTTAAGCCAGGGGCCCTACGAGCAGTACTTC.

The chain joins TRBV25-1 to TRBJ2-1, with TRBD2 identical over 7 bases. The V segment lost 5 bases and the J segment 7 bases; nucleotides outside the gene matches: 14. This CDR3 has 16 amino acids. Germline CDR1 MGHDK, CDR2 SYGVNS. The CDR3 spells CASSPDVGGSWNEQFF. CDR3 nucleotides: TGTGCCAGCAGTCCCGACGTCGGGGGGAGCTGGAATGAGCAGTTCTTC.

V usage is TRBV5-1 and J usage is TRBJ1-4, with unresolved D. The germline gives CDR1 SGHRS, CDR2 YFSETQ. This CDR3 region has 15 residues. V dropped 4 bases and J dropped 6 bases, with 16 bases sitting between them. The DNA for the CDR3 is TGCGCCAGCAGCCTTCAGGCCAGCTTGGATGAAAAACTGTTTTTT. Amino acids: CASSLQASLDEKLFF.

The chain is built from TRBV4-3 and TRBJ2-7, with D possibly being TRBD1 (6 bases). The CDR3 loop spans 14 amino acids. V was clipped by 1 base and J by 6 bases, with 13 bases between them. The germline V gene encodes CDR1 LGHNA and CDR2 YSLEER. The CDR3 DNA follows: TGCGCCAGCAGCCAAGGTGTCACAGGGACCGAGCAGTACTTC. This encodes CASSQGVTGTEQYF.

The chain employs TRBV5-1 and TRBJ1-6; 8 nucleotides line up with TRBD1. The CDR3 extends over 17 amino acids. Germline assignment: CDR1 SGHRS and CDR2 YFSETQ. V trimming: 1 base; J trimming: 5 bases; junction bases outside the gene matches: 8. CDR3 amino acids: CASSLSGQGRNNSPLHF. CDR3 coding DNA: TGCGCCAGCAGCTTGTCCGGACAGGGCCGGAATAATTCACCCCTCCACTTT. Variable domain in full (rest from reference TRBV5-1 and TRBJ1-6): KAGVTQTPRYLIKTRGQQVTLSCSPISGHRSVSWYQQTPGQGLQFLFEYFSETQRNKGNFPGRFSGRQFSNSRSEMNVSTLELGDSALYLCASSLSGQGRNNSPLHFGNGTRLTVT.

The rearrangement joins TRBV6-6 to TRBJ1-5, with D perhaps TRBD1 (6 bases). V was pared by 6 bases and J by 5 bases, with 20 bases between. The length of the CDR3 is 16 residues. Germline CDR1 and CDR2: MNHNY and SVGAGI (reference sequence). In DNA form, the CDR3 reads TGTGCCAGCAGCCAACTACGGGACAAAGTGGATCAGCCCCAGCATTTT. It codes for CASSQLRDKVDQPQHF.

This chain links TRBV15 with TRBJ2-3; D unresolved. The CDR3 length is 13 residues. Germline lookup yields CDR1 LNHNV and CDR2 YYDKDF (reference sequence). With 3 bases removed from V and 6 bases from J, the gap between germline ends came to 10 bases. Here the CDR3 reads CATSRLPRDTQYF. DNA of the CDR3: TGTGCCACCAGCAGGCTTCCTCGGGATACGCAGTATTTT.

Worth noting for this clone: The identical CDR3 is also encoded by other nucleotide sequences in the sample. The chain uses TRBV7-9 and TRBJ1-2, with 8 bases that match TRBD1. The J segment lost 4 bases and the V segment lost 5 bases, leaving 3 bases of the junction unmatched. From germline, CDR1 is SEHNR and CDR2 FQNEAQ (reference sequence). There are 13 residues in the CDR3. In DNA form, the CDR3 reads TGTGCCAGCAGCCCCGGGACAGGCTATGGCTACACCTTC. Translated, it gives CASSPGTGYGYTF.

The chain employs TRBV5-4 and TRBJ2-2; 8 bases match TRBD2. There are 16 residues in the CDR3. Germline trimming cut 1 base from V and 5 bases from J; bases unmatched to any gene: 7. CDR1 and CDR2 from the germline V gene are SGHNT and YYREEE (reference sequence). CDR3 sequence reads: CASSLRAGVRTGELFF. The CDR3 DNA is TGTGCCAGCAGCTTGAGAGCGGGAGTTCGAACCGGGGAGCTGTTTTTT.

The CDR3 region is CASSLQHRNYGYTF. CDR3 coding DNA: TGTGCCAGCAGTTTGCAACACCGTAACTATGGCTACACCTTC. The V gene is TRBV28, the J gene TRBJ1-2; no clear D. Trimming took off 3 bases at V and 1 base at J, with 9 bases between the two ends. This CDR3 comprises 14 residues. CDR1 MDHEN and CDR2 SYDVKM come from the germline V gene.

The gene calls are TRBV10-3 and TRBJ1-6; D gene unclear. There are 14 residues in the CDR3. Germline CDR1 is ENHRY and CDR2 is SYGVKD. V was shortened by 6 bases and J by 10 bases, with 16 bases between the two germline ends. The CDR3 nucleotides read TGTGCCATCAGAAATTTCTCCCCCCAGTCACCCCTCCACTTT. It codes for CAIRNFSPQSPLHF.

The chain couples TRBV19 to TRBJ1-2; tentatively, D is TRBD1 (6 bases). The CDR3 is 14 amino acids. Trimming stripped 4 bases from V and 5 bases from J, with 14 bases between. Germline V CDR1 and CDR2: LNHDA, SQIVND (reference sequence). The CDR3 spells CASSTTGSWYGYTF. CDR3 DNA: TGTGCCAGTAGTACAACAGGGAGTTGGTATGGCTACACCTTC.

J is TRBJ2-1 and V is TRBV28; a weak D match, TRBD1 (8 bases). The CDR3 spans 16 residues. V shed 3 bases and J shed 3 bases, with 15 bases lying between them. Germline CDR1 is MDHEN and CDR2 is SYDVKM. The DNA of the CDR3 is TGTGCCAGCAGTTTGGGGGGGACAGGAGTCTACAATGAGCAGTTCTTC. It specifies CASSLGGTGVYNEQFF.

The chain has TRBV6-5 and TRBJ1-5; D gene unclear. V lost 5 bases, J lost 6 bases, and 11 bases lay in between. Germline values: CDR1 MNHEY, CDR2 SVGAGI. The CDR3 sequence is 13 residues long. The CDR3 is CASSPTDAQPQHF. The CDR3 bases are TGTGCCAGCAGTCCCACAGATGCTCAGCCCCAGCATTTT.

The chain joins TRBV11-2 to TRBJ2-5; 15 bases match TRBD2. Trimming cost V 7 bases and J 4 bases; bases outside gene matches: 4. This CDR3 has 15 amino acids. From germline, CDR1 is SGHAT and CDR2 FQNNGV. The DNA of the CDR3 is TGTGCCAGCAACGGGACTAGCGGGGGGAGAGAGACCCAGTACTTC. Its translation: CASNGTSGGRETQYF.

The chain has TRBV24-1 and TRBJ1-5; D unclear. V was pared by 4 bases and J by 5 bases, with 17 bases between. The CDR3 runs to 16 residues. The V gene's germline CDR1 is KGHDR and CDR2 SFDVKD. In DNA, the CDR3 is TGTGCCACCAGTGACCCTAATAGTGCGAAGTATCAGCCCCAGCATTTT. As protein: CATSDPNSAKYQPQHF.

The V gene is TRBV7-9, the J gene TRBJ2-1, with TRBD2 as a possible D gene (6 bases). The V gene lost 1 base and the J gene lost 7 bases, with 17 bases spanning the gap. The length of the CDR3 is 16 residues. Germline lookup yields CDR1 SEHNR and CDR2 FQNEAQ (reference sequence). Here the CDR3 DNA reads TGTGCCAGCAGCTTAGTCGGAGGGTTAAGCGGGAATGAGCAGTTCTTC. As protein: CASSLVGGLSGNEQFF. Based on the CDR3 plus reference TRBV7-9 and TRBJ2-1, the full variable domain is DTGVSQNPRHKITKRGQNVTFRCDPISEHNRLYWYRQTLGQGPEFLTYFQNEAQLEKSRLLSDRFSAERPKGSFSTLEIQRTEQGDSAMYLCASSLVGGLSGNEQFFGPGTRLTVL.

The gene calls are TRBV5-8 and TRBJ2-7, with 9 bases lining up with TRBD2. Trimming at V came to 7 bases and at J to 2 bases, leaving 4 bases not matched to a gene. The CDR3 spans 13 residues. The germline V gene has CDR1 SGHTS and CDR2 YDEGEE. CDR3 amino acids: CASLTSGTYEQYF. DNA for the CDR3: TGTGCCAGCCTGACTAGCGGCACCTACGAGCAGTACTTC.

The rearrangement uses TRBV29-1 and TRBJ2-1, with a possible D match to TRBD2 (6 bases). The germline V and J ends were trimmed by 8 bases and 7 bases, with 18 bases remaining between them. The CDR3 length is 13 residues. Germline CDR1 and CDR2: SQVTM and ANQGSEA. CDR3 nucleotides: TGCAGCCTCCGGGTAGGGGCGGGAAATGAGCAGTTCTTC. It codes for CSLRVGAGNEQFF.

The V and J genes are TRBV5-1 and TRBJ2-3, with D possibly matching TRBD1 (6 bases). Germline V gives CDR1 SGHRS, CDR2 YFSETQ. CDR3 size: 17 residues. The V gene lost 2 bases and the J gene lost 1 base, with 17 bases spanning the gap. CDR3 in amino acids: CASSFGDILQRTDTQYF. CDR3 DNA sequence: TGCGCCAGCAGCTTCGGGGACATCCTCCAGCGCACAGATACGCAGTATTTT.